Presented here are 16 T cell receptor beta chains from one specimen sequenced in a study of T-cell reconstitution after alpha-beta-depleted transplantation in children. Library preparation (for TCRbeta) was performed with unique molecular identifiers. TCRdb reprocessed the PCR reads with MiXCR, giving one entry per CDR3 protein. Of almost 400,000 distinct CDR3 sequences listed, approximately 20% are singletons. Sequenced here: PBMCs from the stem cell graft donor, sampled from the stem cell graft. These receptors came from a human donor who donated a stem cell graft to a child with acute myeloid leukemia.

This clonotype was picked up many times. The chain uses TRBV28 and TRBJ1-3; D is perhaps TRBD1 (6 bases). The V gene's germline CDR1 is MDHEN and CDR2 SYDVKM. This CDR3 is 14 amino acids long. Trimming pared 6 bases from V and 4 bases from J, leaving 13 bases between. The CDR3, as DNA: TGTGCCAGCAGGCGAACAGGGCAAGGAAACACCATATATTTT. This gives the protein CASRRTGQGNTIYF.

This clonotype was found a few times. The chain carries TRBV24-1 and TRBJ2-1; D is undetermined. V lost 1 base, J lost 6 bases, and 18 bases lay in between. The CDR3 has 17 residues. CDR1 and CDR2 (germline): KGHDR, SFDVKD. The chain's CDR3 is CATSDFNVGRIVNEQFF. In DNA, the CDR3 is TGTGCCACCAGTGATTTTAACGTTGGACGGATTGTCAATGAGCAGTTCTTC.

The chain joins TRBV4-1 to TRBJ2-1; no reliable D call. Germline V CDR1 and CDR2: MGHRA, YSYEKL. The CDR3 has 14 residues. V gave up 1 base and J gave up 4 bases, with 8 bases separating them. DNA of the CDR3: TGCGCCAGCAGCCAAGGCGACACGTACAATGAGCAGTTCTTC. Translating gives CASSQGDTYNEQFF.

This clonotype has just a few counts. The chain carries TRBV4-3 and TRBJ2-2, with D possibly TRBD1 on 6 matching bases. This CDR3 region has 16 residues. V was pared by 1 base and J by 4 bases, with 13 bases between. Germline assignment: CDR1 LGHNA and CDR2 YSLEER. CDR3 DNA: TGCGCCAGCAGCCAAGCAAGGGGACACATCACCGGGGAGCTGTTTTTT. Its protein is CASSQARGHITGELFF.

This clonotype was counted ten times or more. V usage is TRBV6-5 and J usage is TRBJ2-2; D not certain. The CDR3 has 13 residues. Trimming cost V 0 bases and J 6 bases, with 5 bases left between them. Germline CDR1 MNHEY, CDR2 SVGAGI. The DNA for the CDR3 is TGTGCCAGCAGTTACTCCATCGCCGGGGAGCTGTTTTTT. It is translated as CASSYSIAGELFF.

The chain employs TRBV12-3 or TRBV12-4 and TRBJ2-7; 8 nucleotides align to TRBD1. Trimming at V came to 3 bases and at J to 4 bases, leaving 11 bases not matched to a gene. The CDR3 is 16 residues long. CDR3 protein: CASSLSMGDRGYEQYF. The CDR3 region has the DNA TGTGCCAGCAGTTTGTCGATGGGTGACAGGGGTTACGAGCAGTACTTC.

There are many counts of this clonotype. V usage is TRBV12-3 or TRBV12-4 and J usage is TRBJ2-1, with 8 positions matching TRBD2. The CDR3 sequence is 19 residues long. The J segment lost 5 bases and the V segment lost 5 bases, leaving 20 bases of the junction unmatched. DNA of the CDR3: TGTGCCAGCAGTGCGGCCGGGACTAGTCCCTCTGTTACCCACAATGAGCAGTTCTTC. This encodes CASSAAGTSPSVTHNEQFF.

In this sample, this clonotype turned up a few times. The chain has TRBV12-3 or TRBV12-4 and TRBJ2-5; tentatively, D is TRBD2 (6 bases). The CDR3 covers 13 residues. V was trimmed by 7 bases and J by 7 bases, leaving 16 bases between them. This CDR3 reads CASTWEQGGTQYF. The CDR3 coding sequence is TGTGCCAGCACCTGGGAGCAGGGAGGGACCCAGTACTTC.

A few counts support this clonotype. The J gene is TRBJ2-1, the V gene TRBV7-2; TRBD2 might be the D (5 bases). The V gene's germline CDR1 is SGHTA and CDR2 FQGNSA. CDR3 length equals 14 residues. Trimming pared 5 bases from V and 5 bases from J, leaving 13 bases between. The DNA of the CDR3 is TGTGCCAGCAGCATCCCTGAGCGGAACAATGAGCAGTTCTTC. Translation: CASSIPERNNEQFF.

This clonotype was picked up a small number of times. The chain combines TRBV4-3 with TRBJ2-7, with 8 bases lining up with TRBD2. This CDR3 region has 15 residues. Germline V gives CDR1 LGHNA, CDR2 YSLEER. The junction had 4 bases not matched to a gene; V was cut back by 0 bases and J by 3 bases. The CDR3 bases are TGCGCCAGCAGCCAAGATCGGGCGGGAGGCTACGAGCAGTACTTC. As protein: CASSQDRAGGYEQYF.

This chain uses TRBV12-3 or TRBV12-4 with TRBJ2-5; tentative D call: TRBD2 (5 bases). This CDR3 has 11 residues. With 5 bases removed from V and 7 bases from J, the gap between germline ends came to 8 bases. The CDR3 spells CASSPRGTQYF. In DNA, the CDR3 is TGTGCCAGCAGTCCCCGGGGGACCCAGTACTTC.

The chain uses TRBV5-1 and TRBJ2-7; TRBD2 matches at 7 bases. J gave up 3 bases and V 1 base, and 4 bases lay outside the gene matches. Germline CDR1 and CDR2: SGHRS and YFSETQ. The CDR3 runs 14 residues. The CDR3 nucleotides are TGCGCCAGCAGCTTGCGGGGGGAGCACTACGAGCAGTACTTC. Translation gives CASSLRGEHYEQYF. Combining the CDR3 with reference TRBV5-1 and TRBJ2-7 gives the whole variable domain KAGVTQTPRYLIKTRGQQVTLSCSPISGHRSVSWYQQTPGQGLQFLFEYFSETQRNKGNFPGRFSGRQFSNSRSEMNVSTLELGDSALYLCASSLRGEHYEQYFGPGTRLTVT.

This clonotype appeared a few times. The CDR3 protein is CAWSAEISGRGVFDEQFF. DNA of the CDR3: TGTGCCTGGAGTGCCGAGATATCGGGCAGGGGGGTTTTCGATGAGCAGTTCTTC. The rearrangement uses TRBV30 and TRBJ2-1, with D possibly TRBD1 on 7 matching bases. This CDR3 spans 18 amino acids. Germline V gives CDR1 GTSNPN, CDR2 SVGIG (reference sequence). Trimming pared 1 base from V and 8 bases from J, leaving 27 bases between.

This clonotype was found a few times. DNA for the CDR3: TGCAGTGCTACCACACCGGGACTAGTAATCTACAATGAGCAGTTCTTC. It specifies CSATTPGLVIYNEQFF. The chain carries TRBV20-1 and TRBJ2-1; 8 bases align to TRBD2. CDR1 and CDR2 (germline): DFQATT, SNEGSKA (reference sequence). The CDR3 covers 16 residues. With V trimmed by 4 bases and J by 3 bases, 11 bases remained unmatched.

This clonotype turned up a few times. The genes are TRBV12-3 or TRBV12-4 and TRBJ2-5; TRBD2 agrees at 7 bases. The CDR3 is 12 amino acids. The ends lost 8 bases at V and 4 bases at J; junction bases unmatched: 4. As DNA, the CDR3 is TGTGCCAGCGGTGGCGGGAGAGAGACCCAGTACTTC. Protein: CASGGGRETQYF.

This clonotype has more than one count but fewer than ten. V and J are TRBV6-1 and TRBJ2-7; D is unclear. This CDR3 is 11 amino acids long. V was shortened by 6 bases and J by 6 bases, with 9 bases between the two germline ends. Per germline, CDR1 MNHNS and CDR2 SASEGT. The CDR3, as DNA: TGTGCCAGCAGATTTCCGGGCGAGCAGTACTTC. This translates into CASRFPGEQYF.